The sequence of this T cell receptor beta chain was determined in a study of blood T cell repertoires in COVID-19 (TCRdb year 2020). Regarding the study in general: Samples from collaborators originated in the United States, Italy and Spain and spanned both the acute and convalescent phases of COVID-19. The prospective study material was composed of cDNA or gDNA derived from T cells, B-cell-depleted T cells, or PBMCs. Deeply sampled blood TCRbeta repertoires from subjects exposed to, actively infected with, or recovered from COVID-19 were included in the dataset. The repertoires were released in a freely available public database intended as a resource for research on the immune response to SARS-CoV-2. Samples were obtained from the ongoing ImmuneRACE study (first 160 participants) and from about 1,300 subjects provided by 6 global collaborators. The sample metadata nearly always contained a de-identified subject ID, COVID-19 status, age in years and sex. Where available, HLA class I and class II types were taken from metadata supplied by the sample provider and were not determined by assay-based typing.

Here is what the overall study found, with its caveats: Clinical and demographic metadata were provided uncurated, with the amount varying by source and participant.

The cysteine opens and the phenylalanine closes a CDR3 of 15 amino acids. Only CDR3 DNA is held: 45 bases, read in frame from base 1. V gives up 1 base and J gives up 0 bases, and the segment between their germline ends measures 9 bases. The germline V gene gives CDR1 as MNHNS and CDR2 as SASEGT. Each collaborating institution followed its own protocols to collect whole blood in K2EDTA tubes. For TCRbeta analysis, collaborators shipped samples as frozen whole blood, isolated PBMCs, or DNA extracted from either of those sample types. TCRbeta CDR3 regions were amplified from genomic DNA using the immunoSEQ Assay, a bias-controlled multiplex PCR. The source study handled its data this way. Nucleated cell counts per sample were estimated from amplification of reference gene primers within the assay. Sequence reads were collapsed and filtered to measure the absolute abundance of every unique TCRbeta CDR3 rearrangement. For each sample, productive Simpson clonality was calculated as the square root of Simpson's diversity index across productive rearrangements. This immuneACCESS table, as held by TCRdb, lists in-frame sequences with V and J called but not all clones. Of the missing ones, under half trace to an unresolved V gene in checked studies; the others have no known cause. The D gene and trimming were derived from the DNA, and the V and J assignments and clone size from that table. For this sample there are about 59,000 clones; around four fifths appear just once. The biggest ten clones account for over 11% of the sample.

Turning to this clone: The antigen this receptor binds is unknown. The sample holds no much larger clone one base away, and base qualities are not on file.

The V gene is TRBV6-1 and the J gene is TRBJ1-2; no D gene call is confident. This receptor was identified in a woman aged 70 to 79 with acute or convalescent COVID-19. The sample consisted of peripheral blood. The bases read TGTGCCAGCAGTGAAGTACACCCTCCTAACTATGGCTACACCTTC. This translates into CASSEVHPPNYGYTF.